The entry below describes one T cell receptor (beta chain). The antigen is unknown. The record originates from a study of OX40 agonist ivuxolimab in advanced cancers. TCRdb keeps only in-frame clones here, not all; method: immunoSEQ multiplex PCR. The sample lists some 50,000 clones, less than 90% occurring once. In germline, CDR1 is MDHEN, CDR2 SYDVKM. With 2 bases removed from V and 4 bases from J, the gap between germline ends came to 8 bases. This CDR3 comprises 14 residues. Study-level points and caveats: Clonal expansion by week 6 occurred in CD4+ and CD8+ blood T cells (at 0.1 to 3.0 mg/kg). The authors also found low normalized T-cell clonal expansion in some nonresponders. Compared with CD4+, CD8+ T cells on average had more expanded clones.

This specimen consisted of CD4+ or CD8+ T cells sorted from blood, obtained in a trial of the OX40 agonist ivuxolimab. The rearrangement links TRBV28 to TRBJ2-2; D ambiguous. The receptor was derived from an adult with an advanced solid tumor such as melanoma, head and neck, liver or kidney cancer. CDR3 residues: CASSLGSFTGELFF. The CDR3 region has the DNA TGTGCCAGCAGTTTAGGAAGCTTCACCGGGGAGCTGTTTTTT.